This TCR beta chain was sequenced during a study of blood T cells in healthy people across ages. In germline, CDR1 is SNHLY, CDR2 FYNNEI. With 1 base removed from V and 0 bases from J, the gap between germline ends came to 4 bases. This CDR3 spans 15 amino acids. This clonotype was found a few times. The conserved phenylalanine or tryptophan is not found at the CDR3 terminus, so this likely reflects a read error. A sample-barcoded 5' primer and a J-beta primer mix were used in a second PCR of roughly 7 to 11 cycles. TCRdb redid the calling of the 5' RACE reads with MiXCR, one entry per CDR3 protein. The sample lists roughly 800,000 distinct CDR3 sequences, around 25% occurring once. The sample was also linked to a second study, of T cells of mothers and their children. In that study: The TCR beta CDR3 read count exceeded 9 million for each mother and was 2.5 million to 3 million for each child.

Source material: blood. The clonotype was recovered from a boy aged 5-17 years in good health. The rearrangement joins TRBV2 to TRBJ1-6; D unresolved. This chain's CDR3 is CASSEESSYNSPLHL. The CDR3, as DNA: TGTGCCAGCAGTGAAGAGAGCTCCTATAATTCACCCCTCCACCTT.